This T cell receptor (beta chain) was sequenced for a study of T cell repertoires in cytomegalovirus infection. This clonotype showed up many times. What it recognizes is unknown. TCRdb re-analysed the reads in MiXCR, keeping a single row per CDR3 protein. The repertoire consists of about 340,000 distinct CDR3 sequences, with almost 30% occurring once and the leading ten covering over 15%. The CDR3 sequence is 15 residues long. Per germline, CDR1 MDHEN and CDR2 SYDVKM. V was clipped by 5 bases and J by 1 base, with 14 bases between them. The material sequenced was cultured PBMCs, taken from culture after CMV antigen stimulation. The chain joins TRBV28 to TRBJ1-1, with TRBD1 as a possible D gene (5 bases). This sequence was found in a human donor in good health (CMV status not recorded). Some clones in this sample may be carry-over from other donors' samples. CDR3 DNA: TGTGCCAGCAGTACTCGGGGGACGGCGAACACTGAAGCTTTCTTT. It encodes CASSTRGTANTEAFF. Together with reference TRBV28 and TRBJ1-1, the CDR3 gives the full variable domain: DVKVTQSSRYLVKRTGEKVFLECVQDMDHENMFWYRQDPGLGLRLIYFSYDVKMKEKGDIPEGYSVSREKKERFSLILESASTNQTSMYLCASSTRGTANTEAFFGQGTRLTVV.